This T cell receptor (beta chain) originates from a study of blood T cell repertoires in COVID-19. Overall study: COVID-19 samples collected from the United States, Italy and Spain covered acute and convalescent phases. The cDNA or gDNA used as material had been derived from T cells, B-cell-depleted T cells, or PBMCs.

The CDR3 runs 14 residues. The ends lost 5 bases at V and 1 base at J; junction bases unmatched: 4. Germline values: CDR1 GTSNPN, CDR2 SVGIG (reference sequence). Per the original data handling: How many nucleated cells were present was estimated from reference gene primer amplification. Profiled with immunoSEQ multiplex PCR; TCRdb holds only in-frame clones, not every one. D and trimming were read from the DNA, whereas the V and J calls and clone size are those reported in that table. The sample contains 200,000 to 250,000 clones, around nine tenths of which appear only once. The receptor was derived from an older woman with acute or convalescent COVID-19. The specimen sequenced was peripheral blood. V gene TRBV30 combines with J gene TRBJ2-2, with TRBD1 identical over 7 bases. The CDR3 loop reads CAWGTDLNTGELFF. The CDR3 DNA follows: TGTGCCTGGGGGACAGACCTGAACACCGGGGAGCTGTTTTTT.